One sample yielded the 4 T cell receptor beta chains listed below, sequenced in a study of blood T cell repertoires in COVID-19. The method was immunoSEQ multiplex PCR; TCRdb's version includes in-frame clones alone and lacks a portion of them. The data contain some 69,000 clones, roughly 81% of them singletons. Specimen: peripheral blood. These receptors were collected from a woman in her seventies with acute or convalescent COVID-19.

This clone was observed a handful of times. The rearrangement uses TRBV4-1 and TRBJ1-3; 8 bases map to TRBD1. Germline CDR1 is MGHRA and CDR2 is YSYEKL. Trimming removed 0 bases from V and 1 base from J; junction bases left unmatched: 5. This CDR3 is 17 amino acids long. The CDR3 is CASSQEPRTGSGNTIYF. CDR3 in DNA: TGCGCCAGCAGCCAAGAACCACGGACAGGGTCTGGAAACACCATATATTTT.

The chain uses TRBV6-4 and TRBJ2-1, with 10 bases fitting TRBD2. CDR1 and CDR2 (germline): MRHNA, SNTAGT. There are 15 residues in the CDR3. V was pared by 5 bases and J by 3 bases, with 4 bases of the junction left unmatched. The CDR3 protein is CASSLLAGIYNEQFF. Here the CDR3 DNA reads TGTGCCAGCAGTTTACTAGCGGGGATCTACAATGAGCAGTTCTTC.

This clone was observed a few times. This chain links TRBV6-1 with TRBJ1-2, with D possibly matching TRBD1 (6 bases). V lost 0 bases and J lost 5, with 16 bases in between. The CDR3 covers 16 residues. Per germline, CDR1 MNHNS and CDR2 SASEGT. The CDR3: CASSEALQGLPYGYTF. As DNA, the CDR3 is TGTGCCAGCAGTGAAGCTTTGCAGGGGCTTCCTTATGGCTACACCTTC.

This clone was recorded a few times. The chain recombines TRBV19 with TRBJ1-2; 11 positions agree with TRBD1. CDR1 and CDR2 (germline): LNHDA, SQIVND (reference sequence). The trim removed 10 bases at V and 4 bases at J, leaving 5 bases unmatched. CDR3 length: 13 amino acids. CDR3 nucleotides: TGTGCCATCGGACAGGGGGCTCCCTATGGCTACACCTTC. Amino acid sequence: CAIGQGAPYGYTF.